This TCR beta chain was retrieved from a study of monozygotic twins with inflammatory bowel disease (dated by TCRdb to between 2017 and 2020). About the full investigation: The full study comprised 28 monozygotic twin pairs: nine German pairs (four IBD-concordant, five IBD-discordant) and 19 IBD-discordant Danish pairs. Disease-associated traits were sought mainly through comparisons between IBD patients and their genetically identical healthy co-twins within discordant pairs. Each individual had, on average, about 151 000 unique TCRalpha sequences and 181 000 unique TCRbeta sequences available for analysis. Broader findings and caveats from the paper: The results gave no support for a single strong signal or clonotype linked to IBD. IBD patients shared fewer clonotypes with other individuals than healthy twins did, most markedly in patients showing signs of disease activity. Different T cell subtypes could not be distinguished in the analysis. Because patients were on differing immunosuppressive treatments, the repertoires may have picked up extra background noise and inter-individual variability. IBD patients had lower TCRbeta repertoire diversity, measured by the inverse Simpson index, than their healthy co-twins. Repertoire similarity did not differ between concordant and discordant twins, which could be due to limited statistical power.

Library preparation used 5' RACE. Each TCR library was prepared from 3,000 to 4,500 ng of total RNA. For each sample, cDNA was synthesized in eight separate reactions using SMARTScribe reverse transcriptase. During cDNA synthesis, template switching introduced unique molecular identifiers that contained a 6-nucleotide sample barcode. Two nested PCRs of roughly 16 and 10 cycles amplified the TCRalpha and TCRbeta cDNA, and bead purification followed each PCR. Before amplification, the cDNA was both treated with uracil DNA-glycosylase and purified with the QIAquick PCR purification kit. The second PCR was the step at which Illumina TruSeq-compatible adapters and sample-specific barcodes were added. Library quality and concentration were assessed using TapeStation and Qubit, and roughly 5.5 ng of each library was pooled. The pooled libraries were sequenced with 2 x 100 bp reads and custom sequencing primers on an Illumina HiSeq2500 single-index Rapid Run. Concerning the study's data processing: UMI-based consensus assembly with MiGEC version 1.2.6 was used to correct PCR and sequencing errors. V(D)J alignment, clonotype assembly and CDR3 extraction were performed with MiXCR version 2.1.1. Normalisation of gene usage, clonotype sharing and MAIT/NKT TCR abundance was achieved by analysing the top 1000, 10 000 and 20 000 clonotypes per sample. After downsampling to 27 000 UMIs, diversity was calculated as the inverse Simpson index using the vegan R package. Paired Mann-Whitney U tests were applied to discordant twin pairs, and Benjamini-Hochberg correction was used for multiple testing. After TCRdb reprocessed the reads, each CDR3 protein sequence was kept as one row, without DNA. It is TCRdb's table, rather than the study itself, that gives the V and J calls and clone size. This sample's table carries 140,000 to 150,000 distinct CDR3 sequences. The ten largest account for 0.95% to 1.5% of the sample.

As concerns this clonotype: This clone's antigen is unknown.

A roughly 2.7 ml peripheral blood sample was drawn into PAXgene tubes per donor and stored at -80°C. Without any T cell sorting, total RNA was extracted from whole blood using the PAXgene blood miRNA kit on an automated QIAcube. Peripheral blood from monozygotic twin pairs who were concordant or discordant for inflammatory bowel disease underwent deep TCRalpha and TCRbeta repertoire profiling using unique molecular barcoding. For every twin pair, smoking habits were documented, and each individual was categorised as a current, former or never smoker. Reading the germline V gene (reference sequence) gives CDR1 SEHNR and CDR2 FQNEAQ. There are 13 amino acids in the CDR3, from cysteine to phenylalanine inclusive. No coding sequence is recorded.

Material: blood. This receptor was obtained from a human donor with ulcerative colitis or Crohn's disease, or a healthy co-twin of an affected twin (not recorded which). The sequence is built from TRBV7-9 and TRBJ1-1. The CDR3 corresponds to CASSPDKYAEAFF.